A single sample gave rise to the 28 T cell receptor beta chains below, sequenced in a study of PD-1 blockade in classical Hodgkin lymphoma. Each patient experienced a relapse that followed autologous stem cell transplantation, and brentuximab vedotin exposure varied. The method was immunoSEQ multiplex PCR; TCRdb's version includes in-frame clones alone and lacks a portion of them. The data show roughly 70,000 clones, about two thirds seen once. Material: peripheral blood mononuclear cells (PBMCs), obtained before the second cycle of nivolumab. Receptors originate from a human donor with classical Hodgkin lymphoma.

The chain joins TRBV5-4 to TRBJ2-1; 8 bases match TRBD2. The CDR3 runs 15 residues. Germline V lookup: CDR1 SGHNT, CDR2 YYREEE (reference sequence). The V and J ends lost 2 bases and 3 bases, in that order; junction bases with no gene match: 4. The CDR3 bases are TGTGCCAGCAGCTTCCCCGGGACTAGCTACAATGAGCAGTTCTTC. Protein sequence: CASSFPGTSYNEQFF. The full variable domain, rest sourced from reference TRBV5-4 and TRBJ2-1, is ETGVTQSPTHLIKTRGQQVTLRCSSQSGHNTVSWYQQALGQGPQFIFQYYREEENGRGNFPPRFSGLQFPNYSSELNVNALELDDSALYLCASSFPGTSYNEQFFGPGTRLTVL.

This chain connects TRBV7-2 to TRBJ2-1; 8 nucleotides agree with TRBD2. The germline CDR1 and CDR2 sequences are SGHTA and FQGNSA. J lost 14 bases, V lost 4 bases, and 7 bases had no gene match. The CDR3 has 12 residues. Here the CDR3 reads CASSSSLAGKFF. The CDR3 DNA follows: TGTGCCAGCAGCTCCTCCTTAGCGGGAAAGTTCTTC.

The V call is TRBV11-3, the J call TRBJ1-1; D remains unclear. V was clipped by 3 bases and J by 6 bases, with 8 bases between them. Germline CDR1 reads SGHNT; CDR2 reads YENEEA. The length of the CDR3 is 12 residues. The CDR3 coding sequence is TGTGCCAGCAGCTTCCGAAGGGCTGAAGCTTTCTTT. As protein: CASSFRRAEAFF.

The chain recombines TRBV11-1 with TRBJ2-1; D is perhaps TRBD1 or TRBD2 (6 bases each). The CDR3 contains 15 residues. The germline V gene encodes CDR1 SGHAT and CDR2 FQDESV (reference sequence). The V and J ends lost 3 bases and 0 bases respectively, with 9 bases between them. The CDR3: CASSFGGGSYNEQFF. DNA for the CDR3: TGTGCCAGCAGCTTCGGAGGGGGCTCCTACAATGAGCAGTTCTTC.

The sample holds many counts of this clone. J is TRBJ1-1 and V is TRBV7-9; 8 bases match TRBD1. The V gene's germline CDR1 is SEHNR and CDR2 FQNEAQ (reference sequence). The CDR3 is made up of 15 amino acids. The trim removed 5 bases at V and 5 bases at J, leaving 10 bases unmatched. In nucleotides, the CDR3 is TGTGCCAGCAGCACTACGGACAGGGATAATACTGAAGCTTTCTTT. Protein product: CASSTTDRDNTEAFF.

In DNA form, the CDR3 reads TGTGCTAGTGGTTTGGCTATTGGACTAGCGGGTCGGGAAGATACGCAGTATTTT. Its translation is CASGLAIGLAGREDTQYF. This sequence joins TRBV12-5 and TRBJ2-3; 11 bases align to TRBD2. Germline values: CDR1 LGHNT, CDR2 FRNRAP. Trimming took 1 base from V and 5 from J; bases not matched to a gene: 11. The CDR3 is 18 amino acids.

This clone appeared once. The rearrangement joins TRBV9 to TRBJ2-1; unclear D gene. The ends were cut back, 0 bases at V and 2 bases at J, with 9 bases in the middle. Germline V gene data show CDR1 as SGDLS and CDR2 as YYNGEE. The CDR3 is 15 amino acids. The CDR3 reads CASSVEDETYNEQFF. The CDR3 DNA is TGTGCCAGCAGCGTAGAGGATGAGACCTACAATGAGCAGTTCTTC.

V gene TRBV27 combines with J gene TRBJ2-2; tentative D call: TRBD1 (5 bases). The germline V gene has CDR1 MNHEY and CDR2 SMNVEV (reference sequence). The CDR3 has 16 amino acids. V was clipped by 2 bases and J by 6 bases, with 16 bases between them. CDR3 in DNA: TGTGCCAGCAGTTTACCCCCGATAGGGGCTGCCGGGGAGCTGTTTTTT. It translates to CASSLPPIGAAGELFF.

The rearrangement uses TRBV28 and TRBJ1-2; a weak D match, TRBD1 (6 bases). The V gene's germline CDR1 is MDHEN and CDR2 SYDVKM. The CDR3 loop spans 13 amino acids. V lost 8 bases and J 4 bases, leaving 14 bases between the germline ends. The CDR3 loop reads CASSKGGGYGYTF. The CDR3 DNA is TGTGCCAGCTCGAAGGGGGGCGGCTATGGCTACACCTTC.

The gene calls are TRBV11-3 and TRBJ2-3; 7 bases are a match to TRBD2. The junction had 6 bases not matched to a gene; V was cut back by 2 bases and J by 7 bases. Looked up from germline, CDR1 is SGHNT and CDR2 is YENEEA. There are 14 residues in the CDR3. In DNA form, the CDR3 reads TGTGCCAGCAGCTTAACGGGGGGAGCACATACGCAGTATTTT. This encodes CASSLTGGAHTQYF.

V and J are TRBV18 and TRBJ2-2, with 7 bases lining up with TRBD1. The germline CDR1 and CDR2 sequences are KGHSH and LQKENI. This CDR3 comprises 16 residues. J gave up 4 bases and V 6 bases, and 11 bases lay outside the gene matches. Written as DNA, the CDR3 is TGTGCCAGCTCTCTTAACCCGGGACAGATCACCGGGGAGCTGTTTTTT. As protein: CASSLNPGQITGELFF.

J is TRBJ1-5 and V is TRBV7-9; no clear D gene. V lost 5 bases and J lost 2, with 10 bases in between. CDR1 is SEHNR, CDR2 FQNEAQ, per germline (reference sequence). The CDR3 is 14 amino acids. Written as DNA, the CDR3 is TGTGCCAGCAGCCCCCTGACGGGCAATCAGCCCCAGCATTTT. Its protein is CASSPLTGNQPQHF.

The chain's CDR3 is CASSQERQGEQYF. CDR3 coding DNA: TGTGCCAGCAGCCAAGAGAGACAGGGGGAGCAGTACTTC. The genes are TRBV4-2 and TRBJ2-7; 8 nucleotides align to TRBD1. This CDR3 contains 13 residues. V lost 0 bases and J lost 7; bases outside the gene matches: 2. Germline V gene sequence: CDR1 LGHNA, CDR2 YNFKEQ.

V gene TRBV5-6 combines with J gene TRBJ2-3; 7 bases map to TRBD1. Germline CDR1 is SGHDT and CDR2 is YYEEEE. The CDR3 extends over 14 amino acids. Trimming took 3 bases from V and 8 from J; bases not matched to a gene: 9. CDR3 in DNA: TGTGCCAGCAGCTCGACAGGGAATCGTGGTACGCAGTATTTT. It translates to CASSSTGNRGTQYF.

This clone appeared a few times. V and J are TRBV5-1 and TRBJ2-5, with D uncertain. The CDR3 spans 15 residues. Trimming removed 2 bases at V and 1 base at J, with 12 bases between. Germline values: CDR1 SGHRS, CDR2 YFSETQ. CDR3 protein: CASSLGRGSQETQYF. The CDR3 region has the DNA TGCGCCAGCAGCTTAGGCAGAGGATCCCAAGAGACCCAGTACTTC.

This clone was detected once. CDR3 nucleotide sequence: TGTGCCAGCAGCCCCCCCTTGCCAGGGAACACTGAAGCTTTCTTT. Translating gives CASSPPLPGNTEAFF. This sequence joins TRBV28 and TRBJ1-1; D call uncertain. V lost 6 bases, J lost 1 base, and 15 bases lay in between. Germline assignment: CDR1 MDHEN and CDR2 SYDVKM. The CDR3 sequence is 15 residues long.

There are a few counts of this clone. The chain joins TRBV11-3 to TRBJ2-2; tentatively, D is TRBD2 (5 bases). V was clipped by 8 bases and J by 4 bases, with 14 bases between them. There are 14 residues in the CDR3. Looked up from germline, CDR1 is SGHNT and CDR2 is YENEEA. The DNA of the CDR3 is TGTGCCAGCGCCAAAAAGGCGGGCACCGGGGAGCTGTTTTTT. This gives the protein CASAKKAGTGELFF.

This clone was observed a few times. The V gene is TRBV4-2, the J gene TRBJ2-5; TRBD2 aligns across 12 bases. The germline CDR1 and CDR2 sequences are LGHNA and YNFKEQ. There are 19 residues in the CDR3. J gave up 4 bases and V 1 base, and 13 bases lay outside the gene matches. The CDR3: CASSQGALAGGRDGETQYF. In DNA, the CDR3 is TGTGCCAGCAGCCAAGGGGCCCTAGCGGGGGGGCGCGATGGAGAGACCCAGTACTTC.

The CDR3 DNA sequence: TGTGCCAGCAGCCCGGAATGGGCTAATGAAAAACTGTTTTTT. As protein: CASSPEWANEKLFF. V gene TRBV5-5 combines with J gene TRBJ1-4; no definite D call. The CDR3 runs to 14 residues. Germline-derived CDR1 and CDR2 are SGHKS and YYEKEE (reference sequence). Trimming removed 4 bases from V and 3 bases from J, with 10 bases in between. Using reference TRBV5-5 and TRBJ1-4 for the parts outside the CDR3, the full variable domain is DAGVTQSPTHLIKTRGQQVTLRCSPISGHKSVSWYQQVLGQGPQFIFQYYEKEERGRGNFPDRFSARQFPNYSSELNVNALLLGDSALYLCASSPEWANEKLFFGSGTQLSVL.

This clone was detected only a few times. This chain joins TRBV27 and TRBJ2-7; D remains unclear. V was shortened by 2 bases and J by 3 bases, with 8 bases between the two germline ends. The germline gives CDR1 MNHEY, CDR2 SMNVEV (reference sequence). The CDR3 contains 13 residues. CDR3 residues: CASSLRAYYEQYF. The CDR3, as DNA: TGTGCCAGCAGTTTAAGGGCCTACTACGAGCAGTACTTC.

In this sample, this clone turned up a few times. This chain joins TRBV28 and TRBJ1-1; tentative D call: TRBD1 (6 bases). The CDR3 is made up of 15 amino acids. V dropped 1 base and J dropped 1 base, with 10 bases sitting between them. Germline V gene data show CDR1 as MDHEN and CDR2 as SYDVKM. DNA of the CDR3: TGTGCCAGCAGTTTATTTAGGGGGAGGAACACTGAAGCTTTCTTT. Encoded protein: CASSLFRGRNTEAFF.

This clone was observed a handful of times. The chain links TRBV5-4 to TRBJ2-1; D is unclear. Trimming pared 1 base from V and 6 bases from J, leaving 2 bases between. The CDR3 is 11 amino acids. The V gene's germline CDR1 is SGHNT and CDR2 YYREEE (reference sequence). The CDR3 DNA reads TGTGCCAGCAGCTTGATCAATGAGCAGTTCTTC. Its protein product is CASSLINEQFF.

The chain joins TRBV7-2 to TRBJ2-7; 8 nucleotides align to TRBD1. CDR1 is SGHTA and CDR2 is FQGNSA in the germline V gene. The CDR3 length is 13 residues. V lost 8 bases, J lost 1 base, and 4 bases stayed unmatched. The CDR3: CASSGQASYEQYF. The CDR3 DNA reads TGTGCCAGCTCGGGACAGGCATCCTACGAGCAGTACTTC.

The CDR3 DNA reads TGTGCCAGCTCACGGACTAGCGGGGGGACAGAGGGAGAGACCCAGTACTTC. It encodes CASSRTSGGTEGETQYF. The gene calls are TRBV18 and TRBJ2-5; TRBD2 matches 14 bases. CDR3 length equals 17 residues. Germline V lookup: CDR1 KGHSH, CDR2 LQKENI. Trimming at V came to 4 bases and at J to 4 bases, leaving 8 bases not matched to a gene.

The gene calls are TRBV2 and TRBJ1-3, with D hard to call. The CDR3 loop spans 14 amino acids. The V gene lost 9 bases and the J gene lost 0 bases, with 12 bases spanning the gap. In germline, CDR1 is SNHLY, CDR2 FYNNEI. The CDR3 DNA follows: TGTGCCAGTGTACCGCAGGTCTCTGGAAACACCATATATTTT. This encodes CASVPQVSGNTIYF. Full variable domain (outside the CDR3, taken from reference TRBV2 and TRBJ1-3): EPEVTQTPSHQVTQMGQEVILRCVPISNHLYFYWYRQILGQKVEFLVSFYNNEISEKSEIFDDQFSVERPDGSNFTLKIRSTKLEDSAMYFCASVPQVSGNTIYFGEGSWLTVV.

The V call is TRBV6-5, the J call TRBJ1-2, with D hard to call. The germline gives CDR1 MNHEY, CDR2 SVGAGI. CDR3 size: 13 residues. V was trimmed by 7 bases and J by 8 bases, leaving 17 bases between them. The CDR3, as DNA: TGTGCCAGCACTCCCGGTGGGCAGGACGGCTACACCTTC. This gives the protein CASTPGGQDGYTF.

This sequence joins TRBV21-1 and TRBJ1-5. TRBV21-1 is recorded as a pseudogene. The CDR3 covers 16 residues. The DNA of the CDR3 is TGTGCCAGCAGTTTCGTAAGGGGACCCCGTGGTGTCTCCCAGCATTTT. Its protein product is CASSFVRGPRGVSQHF.

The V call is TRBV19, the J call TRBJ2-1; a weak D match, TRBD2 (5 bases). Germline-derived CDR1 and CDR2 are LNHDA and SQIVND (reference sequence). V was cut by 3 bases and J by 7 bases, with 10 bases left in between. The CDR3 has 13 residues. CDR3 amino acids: CASSIPWRNEQFF. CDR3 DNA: TGTGCCAGTAGTATCCCCTGGAGGAATGAGCAGTTCTTC.